This T cell receptor (beta chain) was documented in a study of Ad26.COV2.S vaccination and SARS-CoV-2 variants. Only in-frame clones appear in the TCRdb table, and some are missing; sequencing was by immunoSEQ multiplex PCR. The repertoire holds 440,000 or so clones, with 70% to 90% as singletons. J was trimmed by 2 bases and V by 3 bases; bases with no gene match: 5. Germline CDR1 LNHDA, CDR2 SQIVND (reference sequence). CDR3 length: 15 residues. Stated treatment: around 19 received Ad26.COV2.S at low or high dose, single or two shots; several received placebo; per-sample allocation not given. All samples were drawn on day 63, counting from the first vaccine or placebo injection.

This sample comprised peripheral blood, obtained in a trial of Ad26.COV2.S vaccine versus placebo. V is TRBV19 and J is TRBJ2-3; 7 bases agree with TRBD2. This receptor was taken from a person aged 18-65 years who received the Ad26.COV2.S COVID-19 vaccine or a placebo. In nucleotides, the CDR3 is TGTGCCAGTAGTATTCAGAGCGGGATCACAGATACGCAGTATTTT. It translates to CASSIQSGITDTQYF.